This T cell receptor (beta chain) emerged from a study of T cells expressing NK-cell markers. TCRdb reprocessed the 5' RACE reads and keeps a single row for each CDR3 protein, giving no DNA. The sample holds 120,000 to 150,000 distinct CDR3 sequences. This receptor was obtained from a man between 18 and 35 years old in good health. Material for sequencing was blood T cells: a sorted CD56 or NKG2C T cell subset, CD4+ or CD8+ T cells, or bulk PBMC T cells (not recorded which).

CDR3 amino acids: CASSYLWDATSSSYNEQFF. V and J are TRBV6-2 or TRBV6-3 and TRBJ2-1. The length of the CDR3 is 19 residues. Per the germline V gene, CDR1 is MNHEY and CDR2 is SVGEGT.